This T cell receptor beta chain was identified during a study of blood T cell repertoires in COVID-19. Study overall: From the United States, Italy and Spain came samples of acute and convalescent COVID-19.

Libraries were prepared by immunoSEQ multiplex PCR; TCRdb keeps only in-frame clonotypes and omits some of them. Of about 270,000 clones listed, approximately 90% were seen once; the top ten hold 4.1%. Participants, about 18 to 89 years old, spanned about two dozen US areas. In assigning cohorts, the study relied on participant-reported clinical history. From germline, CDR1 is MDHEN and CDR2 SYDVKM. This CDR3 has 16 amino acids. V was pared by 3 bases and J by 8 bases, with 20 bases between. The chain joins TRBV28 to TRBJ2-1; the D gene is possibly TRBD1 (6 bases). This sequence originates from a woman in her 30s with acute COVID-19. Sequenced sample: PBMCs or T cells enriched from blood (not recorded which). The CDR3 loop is CASSFFERAGDDEQFF. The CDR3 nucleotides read TGTGCCAGCAGTTTCTTCGAAAGGGCAGGGGACGATGAGCAGTTCTTC.